This TCR beta chain was profiled in a study of cytomegalovirus exposure and HLA in healthy donors. The wider study: Earlier, almost 120 million unique TCR beta sequences were recovered from around 190 million T cells by an analysis. Study-wide results and caveats: In an earlier analysis, productive rearrangement rates for most beta V segments clustered near 87% or 30%. With further analysis later on, most CMV-associated TCR beta chains appeared HLA-restricted.

The CDR3 sequence is 14 residues long. V was trimmed by 6 bases and J by 5 bases, leaving 14 bases between them. Germline CDR1 and CDR2: MNHEY and SMNVEV (reference sequence). Comment on this clone: Its antigen is currently unknown.

PCR primers comprised 60 Vbeta and 13 Jbeta primers. The assay was immunoSEQ multiplex PCR, and TCRdb's table has in-frame clones only and misses some. This sample yields around 20,000 clones, of which approximately 84% are seen a single time; around a fifth belongs to the top ten. The sequence derives from a human donor in good health. The chain joins TRBV27 to TRBJ2-1; D might be TRBD2 (6 bases). The sample comprised PBMCs. CDR3 in amino acids: CASRPGTPHNEQFF. DNA for the CDR3: TGTGCCAGCAGGCCCGGGACTCCACACAATGAGCAGTTCTTC.